This TCR beta chain was sequenced for a study of shared clonotypes between healthy human individuals. Across the whole study: CD4 naive and memory got three plates each, CD8 naive two, CD8 memory one. Study observations and caveats: When compared with the clonotypes that were shared by all four sorted-subset donors, the non-shared clonotypes turned out to have lower generation probabilities. Larger richness was generally estimated for naive than memory subsets.

As for this clone: Antigen: not known.

Data came from immunoSEQ multiplex PCR; TCRdb stores just in-frame clones and leaves some out. The sample consists of about 2.5 million clones, 85% to 95% of them appearing once. Sequencing was done on a sample of naive CD4+ T cells from PBMCs. Subset in this sample: CD45RA+ positively selected. The receptor's source is a young man in good health. Some clones in this sample may be carry-over from other donors' samples.

The CDR3 loop reads CASSPGTRAYNEQFF. DNA for the CDR3: TGTGCCAGCAGTCCCGGGACTAGAGCCTACAATGAGCAGTTCTTC. This chain uses TRBV6-5 with TRBJ2-1; 8 positions match TRBD2. From germline, CDR1 is MNHEY and CDR2 SVGAGI. The CDR3 runs to 15 residues. V lost 5 bases to trimming and J lost 2 bases; unmatched junction nucleotides: 5.